A single sample is the source of the 22 T cell receptor beta chains below, sequenced in a study of T-cell memory formation after mild COVID-19. Each CDR3 protein gets one entry after TCRdb re-called the 5' RACE reads with MiXCR. This sample has about 430,000 distinct CDR3 sequences; approximately 24% occur once, and the top ten carry around 9.5%. The sample consisted of PBMCs or a T cell subset sorted from them (not recorded which). The receptor source for this set is an adult woman who had mild COVID-19 (a few samples of this study predate the infection). Cell type and time point are not known.

The chain joins TRBV6-6 to TRBJ1-5; 8 nucleotides line up with TRBD1. With 2 bases clipped from V and 6 bases from J, the junction kept 0 bases outside the gene matches. There are 13 residues in the CDR3. In germline, CDR1 is MNHNY, CDR2 SVGAGI (reference sequence). This CDR3 is CASSYTGGQPQHF. The CDR3 nucleotides read TGTGCCAGCAGTTACACAGGGGGTCAGCCCCAGCATTTT.

The chain is built from TRBV9 and TRBJ2-3, with 12 bases identical to TRBD2. The CDR3 length is 17 residues. Germline CDR1 and CDR2: SGDLS and YYNGEE. With 2 bases clipped from V and 4 bases from J, the junction kept 8 bases outside the gene matches. Here the CDR3 reads CASSVPLAGGVADTQYF. The DNA of the CDR3 is TGTGCCAGCAGCGTTCCCCTAGCGGGGGGGGTGGCAGATACGCAGTATTTT.

The sample holds a few counts of this clonotype. The chain links TRBV24-1 to TRBJ2-7, with D tentatively TRBD1 or TRBD2 (5 bases each). The CDR3 is made up of 15 amino acids. V was shortened by 7 bases and J by 2 bases, with 17 bases between the two germline ends. The germline V gene has CDR1 KGHDR and CDR2 SFDVKD. This CDR3 is CATRRWGTATYEQYF. The CDR3 region has the DNA TGTGCCACCAGACGCTGGGGGACGGCAACCTACGAGCAGTACTTC.

This clonotype has only a few counts. The chain recombines TRBV24-1 with TRBJ2-1; 8 bases are shared with TRBD2. This CDR3 has 16 amino acids. CDR1 is KGHDR and CDR2 is SFDVKD in the germline V gene. Unmatched junction bases numbered 7, after V lost 1 base and J lost 6 bases. In DNA form, the CDR3 reads TGTGCCACCAGTGATTTATTGGCGGGAGGTGGCAATGAGCAGTTCTTC. Translating gives CATSDLLAGGGNEQFF.

This chain connects TRBV20-1 to TRBJ2-5; D is perhaps TRBD1 (5 bases). The CDR3 totals 14 residues. Trimming stripped 6 bases from V and 4 bases from J, with 18 bases between. Germline V gene data show CDR1 as DFQATT and CDR2 as SNEGSKA (reference sequence). For the CDR3, the DNA is TGCAGTGCCCCCCGCCCAGGGTACGGAGAGACCCAGTACTTC. It specifies CSAPRPGYGETQYF.

This clonotype showed up just a few times. V is TRBV29-1 and J is TRBJ2-5, with TRBD1 matching 9 bases. The CDR3 covers 14 residues. The V segment lost 5 bases and the J segment 5 bases; nucleotides outside the gene matches: 9. Per germline, CDR1 SQVTM and CDR2 ANQGSEA. CDR3 in DNA: TGCAGCGTTTGGGGGACAGGGTTAGGGGAGACCCAGTACTTC. This encodes CSVWGTGLGETQYF.

The rearrangement links TRBV7-6 to TRBJ1-3; 7 bases are a match to TRBD1. Germline V gene lookup returns CDR1 SGHVS and CDR2 FNYEAQ. Germline trimming cut 5 bases from V and 7 bases from J; bases unmatched to any gene: 8. The length of the CDR3 is 14 residues. CDR3 nucleotides: TGTGCCAGCAGCCTCCTAGGGGGCATGAACACCATATATTTT. Residues: CASSLLGGMNTIYF.

The genes are TRBV20-1 and TRBJ1-1; a weak D match, TRBD1 (5 bases). Germline V gene sequence: CDR1 DFQATT, CDR2 SNEGSKA (reference sequence). With 2 bases removed from V and 2 bases from J, the gap between germline ends came to 15 bases. The CDR3 is 15 amino acids. The DNA for the CDR3 is TGCAGTGCTAGACTCTCCCGGACATCCAACACTGAAGCTTTCTTT. Protein product: CSARLSRTSNTEAFF.

In DNA, the CDR3 is TGTGCCAGCAGTTTGGTTCGGAACACTGAAGCTTTCTTT. Translating it yields CASSLVRNTEAFF. The chain uses TRBV12-3 or TRBV12-4 and TRBJ1-1; no clear D gene. Between the trimmed V and J ends, which lost 3 bases and 1 base, there was a span of 6 bases. The CDR3 is 13 amino acids.

This clonotype was picked up one time. V and J are TRBV5-1 and TRBJ2-7; 10 bases are a match to TRBD2. The length of the CDR3 is 16 residues. V was pared by 3 bases and J by 1 base, with 7 bases of the junction left unmatched. Per germline, CDR1 SGHRS and CDR2 YFSETQ. CDR3 bases: TGCGCCAGCAGCTCCTCCCAACTAGCGGGGTCCTACGAGCAGTACTTC. This gives the protein CASSSSQLAGSYEQYF.

V gene TRBV3-1 combines with J gene TRBJ2-5; no clear D gene. The CDR3 consists of 17 residues. Trimming stripped 0 bases from V and 6 bases from J, with 20 bases between. Germline V gene sequence: CDR1 LGHDT, CDR2 YNNKEL (reference sequence). In DNA, the CDR3 is TGTGCCAGCAGCCAAGATCCGCGACGTGACCCCCTGAAGACCCAGTACTTC. This encodes CASSQDPRRDPLKTQYF.

The chain has TRBV5-1 and TRBJ2-1, with D perhaps TRBD1 (6 bases). V lost 4 bases to trimming and J lost 3 bases, with 11 bases between them. The germline V gene encodes CDR1 SGHRS and CDR2 YFSETQ. CDR3 length: 14 residues. The CDR3: CASSTRGNYNEQFF. CDR3 DNA sequence: TGCGCCAGCAGCACCAGGGGAAACTACAATGAGCAGTTCTTC.

V and J are TRBV4-3 and TRBJ2-7; the D is unclear. Germline V gene lookup returns CDR1 LGHNA and CDR2 YSLEER. The CDR3 totals 13 residues. V was clipped by 0 bases and J by 3 bases, with 6 bases between them. This chain's CDR3 is CASSQDFDYEQYF. CDR3 nucleotide sequence: TGCGCCAGCAGCCAAGATTTCGACTACGAGCAGTACTTC.

This clonotype has a handful of counts. The chain is built from TRBV18 and TRBJ1-3; D remains unclear. V was shortened by 3 bases and J by 0 bases, with 9 bases between the two germline ends. This CDR3 is 15 amino acids long. The germline V gene has CDR1 KGHSH and CDR2 LQKENI. The CDR3 reads CASSPAQSSGNTIYF. The CDR3 DNA reads as TGTGCCAGCTCACCGGCTCAGTCCTCTGGAAACACCATATATTTT.

The rearrangement joins TRBV24-1 to TRBJ2-2, with TRBD1 as a possible D gene (6 bases). The CDR3 consists of 15 residues. The V end lost 9 bases, the J end lost 3 bases, and 16 bases lay between the germline ends. Germline lookup yields CDR1 KGHDR and CDR2 SFDVKD. CDR3 in DNA: TGTGCCACCTCCTCCGACAGGAGATACACCGGGGAGCTGTTTTTT. This codes for CATSSDRRYTGELFF.

This clonotype has only a few counts. The chain employs TRBV20-1 and TRBJ2-2; TRBD1 matches 8 bases. Germline V CDR1 and CDR2: DFQATT, SNEGSKA (reference sequence). V lost 3 bases, J lost 5 bases, and 8 bases stayed unmatched. This CDR3 has 15 amino acids. The CDR3 DNA is TGCAGTGCTAGGGGGGGACAGGACTGGACCGGGGAGCTGTTTTTT. Residues: CSARGGQDWTGELFF.

The chain combines TRBV12-3 or TRBV12-4 with TRBJ1-4; 7 nucleotides align to TRBD1. With V trimmed by 2 bases and J by 7 bases, 4 bases remained unmatched. The CDR3 runs 14 residues. The CDR3 nucleotides read TGTGCCAGCAGTTTATCAGGGGGACTTGAAAAACTGTTTTTT. Residues: CASSLSGGLEKLFF.

The gene calls are TRBV7-9 and TRBJ2-7; perhaps D is TRBD1 or TRBD2 (6 bases each). The CDR3 has 15 amino acids. V lost 4 bases and J lost 7, with 20 bases in between. Per the germline V gene, CDR1 is SEHNR and CDR2 is FQNEAQ (reference sequence). CDR3 sequence reads: CASSSTRSGGGEQYF. CDR3 nucleotide sequence: TGTGCCAGCAGCTCGACCCGTTCTGGAGGGGGAGAGCAGTACTTC. Filled out from reference TRBV7-9 and TRBJ2-7, the complete variable domain reads DTGVSQNPRHKITKRGQNVTFRCDPISEHNRLYWYRQTLGQGPEFLTYFQNEAQLEKSRLLSDRFSAERPKGSFSTLEIQRTEQGDSAMYLCASSSTRSGGGEQYFGPGTRLTVT.

The rearrangement joins TRBV4-1 to TRBJ2-7; a weak D match, TRBD2 (6 bases). CDR1 is MGHRA, CDR2 YSYEKL, per germline. V lost 2 bases, J lost 0 bases, and 17 bases lay in between. The CDR3 length is 17 residues. The CDR3 DNA sequence: TGCGCCAGCAGCCAAAGAGTCGCGGCGGGGATCTCCTACGAGCAGTACTTC. Its protein is CASSQRVAAGISYEQYF.

V usage is TRBV10-3 and J usage is TRBJ2-5; 13 bases are shared with TRBD2. Trimming removed 6 bases from V and 4 bases from J; junction bases left unmatched: 8. The CDR3 loop spans 16 amino acids. CDR1 is ENHRY and CDR2 is SYGVKD in the germline V gene. The CDR3 region has the DNA TGTGCCATCAGCGCAACTAGCGGGAGGGCACCAGAGACCCAGTACTTC. As protein: CAISATSGRAPETQYF.

This clonotype has only a few counts. This chain joins TRBV9 and TRBJ2-3; D remains ambiguous. CDR1 is SGDLS, CDR2 YYNGEE, per germline. CDR3 length: 13 residues. V shed 0 bases and J shed 6 bases, with 8 bases lying between them. This chain's CDR3 is CASSVGLLDTQYF. The DNA of the CDR3 is TGTGCCAGCAGCGTAGGGTTGCTTGATACGCAGTATTTT.

This clonotype was picked up a small number of times. The chain couples TRBV6-5 to TRBJ1-1; TRBD1 agrees at 7 bases. The CDR3 has 15 residues. V shed 6 bases, J shed 0 bases, and the junction held 7 bases outside the gene matches. CDR1 is MNHEY, CDR2 SVGAGI, per germline. The CDR3 loop reads CASSQTGTMNTEAFF. CDR3 sequence (DNA): TGTGCCAGCAGCCAGACAGGGACCATGAACACTGAAGCTTTCTTT.